This T cell receptor beta chain came from a study of T cell responses to AZD1222 COVID-19 vaccine. Study-wide points: The sample set comprised mostly white British donors with more females, and clonal diversity was possibly underestimated. Repertoires were collected only later (after the peak T cell response had occurred). The reported proportion of spike-specific TCRs targeting unmutated variant regions was nearly half. CD4 TCRs covered the whole spike, strongest at regions 160-218 and 743-854.

Assay used: immunoSEQ multiplex PCR; TCRdb lists only in-frame clones, some missing. The sample lists approximately 99,000 clones, approximately 90% occurring once. This clone appeared a few times. Its antigen is unidentified. Deletions cut 2 bases from V and 5 bases from J, with 8 bases between. The CDR3 spans 14 residues. Germline V CDR1 and CDR2: SGHNT, YYREEE (reference sequence). The source of this sequence is an adult in good health. Here the sequenced sample was peripheral blood, taken on day 0 of MenACWY control vaccination. The chain combines TRBV5-4 with TRBJ1-6; a weak D match, TRBD1 (6 bases). The CDR3 nucleotides are TGTGCCAGCAGCTTTGGACAGAATAATTCACCCCTCCACTTT. The encoded protein is CASSFGQNNSPLHF.